The present T cell receptor beta chain was sequenced within a study of cytomegalovirus exposure and HLA in healthy donors. Study-wide findings and caveats: A classifier reportedly called cytomegalovirus status with high sensitivity and specificity.

Of note for this clone: What it recognizes is unknown.

PCR amplification relied on 60 Vbeta primers (plus 13 Jbeta primers). Generated by immunoSEQ multiplex PCR, the TCRdb table keeps only in-frame clones and is missing some. The repertoire holds approximately 110,000 clones, roughly 82% seen once, with around 13% in the top ten. Trimming took 3 bases from V and 5 from J, leaving 8 bases between them. This CDR3 has 13 amino acids. The germline V gene has CDR1 LNHDA and CDR2 SQIVND (reference sequence). This TCR derives from a woman between 35 and 50 years old in good health and CMV-seropositive. Sequencing used PBMCs. V and J are TRBV19 and TRBJ2-1; D is ambiguous. CDR3 DNA: TGTGCCAGTAGTATCGCCAGCGACAATGAGCAGTTCTTC. It yields the protein CASSIASDNEQFF.